A selection of T cell receptor beta chains follows, all from one sample in a study of T cell responses to AZD1222 COVID-19 vaccine. The method was immunoSEQ multiplex PCR; TCRdb's version includes in-frame clones alone and lacks a portion of them. Of 120,000 or so clones listed, less than 90% are singletons. The sequencing used peripheral blood, collected on day 0 of AZD1222 vaccination. All receptors derive from an adult in good health. Each CDR3 is given with its conserved first and last residue. A D gene is named only where the DNA matches it firmly. Only some rows state a clone size, as once, few, many or a class for expanded clones.

J: TRBJ2-5; V: TRBV5-4; size: NA; D: TRBD1; CDR3: CASSSGTERRQETQYF; DNA: TGTGCCAGCAGCTCCGGGACAGAAAGGAGGCAAGAGACCCAGTACTTC
J: TRBJ1-2; V: TRBV5-1; size: NA; D: NA; CDR3: CASSPRGEGYGYTF; DNA: TGCGCCAGCAGCCCCCGAGGGGAGGGCTATGGCTACACCTTC
J: TRBJ1-2; V: TRBV7-3; size: NA; D: NA; CDR3: CASSLTGSNYGYTF; DNA: TGTGCCAGCAGCTTAACGGGCAGTAACTATGGCTACACCTTC
J: TRBJ2-1; V: TRBV10-2; size: NA; D: NA; CDR3: CASSETPYNEQFF; DNA: TGCGCCAGCAGTGAAACCCCCTACAATGAGCAGTTCTTC
J: TRBJ2-7; V: TRBV5-5; size: NA; D: NA; CDR3: CASSLEGGAYEQYF; DNA: TGTGCCAGCAGCTTGGAAGGAGGGGCGTACGAGCAGTACTTC
J: TRBJ1-4; V: TRBV10-3; size: NA; D: TRBD1; CDR3: CAIQGATSEKLFF; DNA: TGTGCCATACAGGGGGCAACCTCCGAAAAACTGTTTTTT
J: TRBJ1-2; V: TRBV20-1; size: NA; D: NA; CDR3: CSASYGYGYTF; DNA: TGCAGTGCTAGTTATGGATATGGCTACACCTTC
J: TRBJ2-6; V: TRBV7-8; size: NA; D: TRBD2; CDR3: CASSSGGGSGANVLTF; DNA: TGTGCCAGCAGCTCCGGGGGGGGTTCTGGGGCCAACGTCCTGACTTTC
J: TRBJ2-3; V: TRBV7-3; size: NA; D: NA; CDR3: CASSFLVTDTQYF; DNA: TGTGCCAGCAGCTTTCTAGTCACAGATACGCAGTATTTT
J: TRBJ1-6; V: TRBV29-1; size: NA; D: TRBD1; CDR3: CSVDIDRADNSPLHF; DNA: TGCAGCGTTGATATCGACAGGGCGGATAATTCACCCCTCCACTTT
J: TRBJ1-5; V: TRBV19; size: once; D: TRBD1; CDR3: CASSIRNRGQAAEPQHF; DNA: TGTGCCAGTAGTATCCGAAATCGTGGACAGGCGGCCGAGCCCCAGCATTTT
J: TRBJ1-5; V: TRBV2; size: NA; D: NA; CDR3: CASSQTALNQPQHF; DNA: TGTGCCAGCAGCCAGACGGCTCTCAATCAGCCCCAGCATTTT
J: TRBJ2-3; V: TRBV5-8; size: once; D: NA; CDR3: CASSQGRDSSTDTQYF; DNA: TGTGCCAGCAGTCAAGGACGGGACTCCAGCACAGATACGCAGTATTTT
J: TRBJ2-2; V: TRBV5-1; size: once; D: NA; CDR3: CASSFIGGGTNTGELFF; DNA: TGCGCCAGCAGCTTTATCGGTGGGGGAACGAACACCGGGGAGCTGTTTTTT
J: TRBJ2-7; V: TRBV7-6; size: NA; D: NA; CDR3: CASSWTDPSYEQYF; DNA: TGTGCCAGCAGTTGGACGGACCCTTCCTACGAGCAGTACTTC
J: TRBJ2-1; V: TRBV11-2; size: NA; D: TRBD2; CDR3: CASSTTGGPHNEQFF; DNA: TGTGCCAGCAGCACGACGGGGGGGCCCCACAATGAGCAGTTCTTC
J: TRBJ2-7; V: TRBV11-1; size: NA; D: NA; CDR3: CASSLNLGTVYEQYF; DNA: TGTGCCAGCAGCCTAAACCTAGGGACGGTGTACGAGCAGTACTTC
J: TRBJ1-1; V: TRBV7-9; size: once; D: NA; CDR3: CASSLAGGEAFF; DNA: TGTGCCAGCAGCTTAGCTGGCGGTGAAGCTTTCTTT
J: TRBJ1-2; V: TRBV5-1; size: NA; D: NA; CDR3: CASSLDGVRDYGYTF; DNA: TGCGCCAGCAGCTTGGATGGGGTACGGGACTATGGCTACACCTTC
J: TRBJ2-5; V: TRBV30; size: NA; D: TRBD2; CDR3: CAWRAGAQETQYF; DNA: TGTGCCTGGCGAGCGGGAGCCCAAGAGACCCAGTACTTC
J: TRBJ1-4; V: TRBV2; size: once; D: NA; CDR3: CASSGPLNEKLFF; DNA: TGTGCCAGCAGTGGACCCCTGAATGAAAAACTGTTTTTT
J: TRBJ1-1; V: TRBV9; size: NA; D: NA; CDR3: CASSVTATALEAFF; DNA: TGTGCCAGCAGCGTAACGGCGACAGCCCTTGAAGCTTTCTTT
J: TRBJ1-1; V: TRBV6-5; size: NA; D: NA; CDR3: CASRTVMNTEAFF; DNA: TGTGCCAGCAGGACAGTAATGAACACTGAAGCTTTCTTT
J: TRBJ2-1; V: TRBV18; size: NA; D: NA; CDR3: CASSPQGLQGGNEQFF; DNA: TGTGCCAGCTCACCACAAGGACTCCAGGGGGGCAATGAGCAGTTCTTC
J: TRBJ1-3; V: TRBV7-2; size: NA; D: NA; CDR3: CASSLDSAGNTIYF; DNA: TGTGCCAGCAGCTTAGACAGTGCTGGAAACACCATATATTTT
J: TRBJ2-7; V: TRBV18; size: NA; D: NA; CDR3: CASSPIQGNHEQYF; DNA: TGTGCCAGCTCACCCATCCAGGGGAACCACGAGCAGTACTTC
J: TRBJ2-3; V: TRBV6-5; size: NA; D: NA; CDR3: CASRRMGLATDTQYF; DNA: TGTGCCAGCAGAAGAATGGGACTTGCCACAGATACGCAGTATTTT
J: TRBJ2-7; V: TRBV2; size: NA; D: TRBD1; CDR3: CASSRQGRTYEQYF; DNA: TGTGCCAGCAGTAGACAGGGTAGGACCTACGAGCAGTACTTC
J: TRBJ2-7; V: TRBV5-1; size: NA; D: NA; CDR3: CASSGTNEYEQYF; DNA: TGCGCCAGCAGCGGGACAAACGAATACGAGCAGTACTTC
J: TRBJ1-3; V: TRBV7-9; size: once; D: TRBD1; CDR3: CASSLEGQGGNTIYF; DNA: TGTGCCAGCAGCTTAGAAGGACAGGGAGGAAACACCATATATTTT
J: TRBJ1-1; V: TRBV18; size: NA; D: NA; CDR3: CASSPDGGKAFF; DNA: TGTGCCAGCTCACCCGATGGGGGGAAAGCTTTCTTT
J: TRBJ1-1; V: TRBV18; size: NA; D: TRBD1; CDR3: CASSPDRARAEAFF; DNA: TGTGCCAGCTCGCCCGACAGGGCAAGAGCTGAAGCTTTCTTT
J: TRBJ1-1; V: TRBV18; size: NA; D: TRBD1; CDR3: CASSPSRTGGYQNTEAFF; DNA: TGTGCCAGCTCACCATCCAGGACAGGGGGGTACCAGAACACTGAAGCTTTCTTT
J: TRBJ2-3; V: TRBV7-3; size: NA; D: NA; CDR3: CASSLQAAGTDTQYF; DNA: TGTGCCAGCAGCTTACAAGCCGCCGGCACAGATACGCAGTATTTT
J: TRBJ1-5; V: TRBV6-5; size: NA; D: NA; CDR3: CASSSLGQYNQPQHF; DNA: TGTGCCAGCAGCTCCCTCGGACAGTACAATCAGCCCCAGCATTTT
J: TRBJ2-7; V: TRBV9; size: NA; D: NA; CDR3: CASSVAEYNEQYF; DNA: TGTGCCAGCAGCGTAGCTGAGTACAACGAGCAGTACTTC